This entry features one T cell receptor (beta chain) sequence. Its specificity is unknown. CD8+ and CD4+ blood T cells underwent TCR beta sequencing. Isolation of CD8+ and CD4+ T cells was performed negatively, whereas enrichment of TEMRA cells was done by FACS. This entry belongs to a study of CD8 T cells in Susac syndrome. It was with random hexamers that roughly 0.5 to 1 ug RNA was reverse transcribed. Coverage of TCR beta CDR3 amplification by immunoSEQ multiplex PCR extended to 54 Vbeta and 13 Jbeta. MiXCR, applied by TCRdb to the immunoSEQ multiplex PCR reads, yields one record per CDR3 protein. The sample shows some 450,000 distinct CDR3 sequences, around 85% of them seen only once. Overall study results and limits: The study recognized that its TCR sequencing and HLA analysis covered a relatively small number of individuals.

The specimen sequenced was CD8+ T cells from PBMCs. The clonotype originates from a human donor with multiple sclerosis.

The CDR3 loop reads CASSSGQHQETQYF. The CDR3 coding sequence is TGTGCCAGCAGTTCCGGACAGCACCAAGAGACCCAGTACTTC. The rearrangement uses TRBV12-3 or TRBV12-4 and TRBJ2-5; D may be TRBD1 (6 bases). The CDR3 covers 14 residues. V was clipped by 4 bases and J by 0 bases, with 9 bases between them.